One sample yielded the 27 T cell receptor beta chains listed below, sequenced in a study of CD8 T cells in ankylosing spondylitis. Using its own MiXCR run on the 5' RACE reads, TCRdb lists one record per CDR3 protein. The sample lists about 360,000 distinct CDR3 sequences, approximately 20% seen once, with about an eighth in the top ten. The specimen was blood, either unsorted or a sorted T cell fraction (not recorded which). The source of these receptors is a male donor with ankylosing spondylitis or in good health (not recorded which).

This clonotype was seen only once. V gene TRBV3-1 combines with J gene TRBJ2-3; 8 positions match TRBD2. V was pared by 4 bases and J by 3 bases, with 6 bases of the junction left unmatched. Germline V gene data show CDR1 as LGHDT and CDR2 as YNNKEL (reference sequence). The CDR3 runs 15 residues. The CDR3, as DNA: TGTGCCAGCAGCCCGGGACTAGAACTGACAGATACGCAGTATTTT. This sequence encodes CASSPGLELTDTQYF.

In this sample, this clonotype turned up many times. Germline is not matched at one junction end, which may reflect a read error. The chain is built from TRBV12-3 or TRBV12-4 and TRBJ2-3; perhaps TRBD1 as D (6 bases). This CDR3 is built from 12 residues. CDR3 residues: CASSLGGDTQYF. CDR3 bases: TGTGCCAGCAGCTTAGGGGGAGATACGCAGTATTTT.

This clonotype has only a few counts. This chain links TRBV4-1 with TRBJ2-5; 7 positions match TRBD2. J gave up 2 bases and V 4 bases, and 7 bases lay outside the gene matches. Per the germline V gene, CDR1 is MGHRA and CDR2 is YSYEKL. The CDR3 is 15 amino acids. CDR3 amino acids: CASSPQIGGQETQYF. CDR3 bases: TGCGCCAGCAGCCCCCAAATCGGGGGGCAAGAGACCCAGTACTTC.

The chain links TRBV27 to TRBJ2-5; 8 positions agree with TRBD2. This CDR3 contains 15 residues. Germline CDR1 is MNHEY and CDR2 is SMNVEV (reference sequence). With 7 bases clipped from V and 1 base from J, the junction kept 8 bases outside the gene matches. In DNA form, the CDR3 reads TGTGCCAGCAATCCAGCGGGAGAATCCCAAGAGACCCAGTACTTC. Translation gives CASNPAGESQETQYF.

This clonotype was observed a handful of times. The chain links TRBV9 to TRBJ1-2; the D gene is possibly TRBD1 (5 bases). V shed 6 bases and J shed 1 base, with 16 bases lying between them. This CDR3 is built from 15 residues. CDR1 and CDR2 (germline): SGDLS, YYNGEE. For the CDR3, the DNA is TGTGCCAGCACCGTGACCGGGGCCAATAACTATGGCTACACCTTC. Encoded protein: CASTVTGANNYGYTF.

The rearrangement links TRBV2 to TRBJ2-2, with D perhaps TRBD2 (5 bases). The germline V and J ends were trimmed by 0 bases and 5 bases, with 10 bases remaining between them. Germline CDR1 reads SNHLY; CDR2 reads FYNNEI. This CDR3 has 15 amino acids. The CDR3 is CASSEAHKRTGELFF. As DNA, the CDR3 is TGTGCCAGCAGTGAAGCGCATAAGCGGACCGGGGAGCTGTTTTTT.

In its sample, this clonotype was seen a few times. The chain links TRBV5-1 to TRBJ2-2; D is unresolved. Germline lookup yields CDR1 SGHRS and CDR2 YFSETQ. The CDR3 contains 14 residues. Trimming pared 0 bases from V and 2 bases from J, leaving 5 bases between. For the CDR3, the DNA is TGCGCCAGCAGCTTGGAAAAAAACACCGGGGAGCTGTTTTTT. Protein: CASSLEKNTGELFF.

This clonotype has just a few counts. V usage is TRBV6-2 or TRBV6-3 and J usage is TRBJ2-1, with TRBD2 matching 9 bases. The CDR3 has 15 residues. Germline V gene sequence: CDR1 MNHEY, CDR2 SVGEGT. The junction had 13 bases not matched to a gene; V was cut back by 8 bases and J by 8 bases. The DNA for the CDR3 is TGTGCCAGCTCCCCTTTGCGGGGGGGCGAGGATGAGCAGTTCTTC. Translation gives CASSPLRGGEDEQFF.

The CDR3 loop is CASSQGGQGQTQYF. CDR3 coding DNA: TGTGCCAGCAGTCAGGGAGGCCAGGGGCAGACCCAGTACTTC. V is TRBV7-6 and J is TRBJ2-5; tentatively, D is TRBD1 or TRBD2 (6 bases each). This CDR3 contains 14 residues. Deletions cut 6 bases from V and 6 bases from J, with 17 bases between. Germline CDR1 reads SGHVS; CDR2 reads FNYEAQ. The variable domain in full, completed from reference TRBV7-6 and TRBJ2-5, reads GAGVSQSPRYKVTKRGQDVALRCDPISGHVSLYWYRQALGQGPEFLTYFNYEAQQDKSGLPNDRFSAERPEGSISTLTIQRTEQRDSAMYRCASSQGGQGQTQYFGPGTRLLVL.

This clonotype was recorded a few times. The J gene is TRBJ2-1, the V gene TRBV11-2, with D possibly being TRBD2 (5 bases). Trimming stripped 7 bases from V and 4 bases from J, with 14 bases between. The germline V gene has CDR1 SGHAT and CDR2 FQNNGV. CDR3 length: 14 residues. CDR3 bases: TGTGCCAGCACCGTAGCGCTGACTTACAATGAGCAGTTCTTC. Its protein product is CASTVALTYNEQFF. The full variable domain, rest sourced from reference TRBV11-2 and TRBJ2-1, is EAGVAQSPRYKIIEKRQSVAFWCNPISGHATLYWYQQILGQGPKLLIQFQNNGVVDDSQLPKDRFSAERLKGVDSTLKIQPAKLEDSAVYLCASTVALTYNEQFFGPGTRLTVL.

The chain couples TRBV5-6 to TRBJ2-2, with D hard to call. The V gene's germline CDR1 is SGHDT and CDR2 YYEEEE. Trimming removed 4 bases from V and 6 bases from J, with 16 bases in between. CDR3 length: 15 residues. The CDR3, as DNA: TGTGCCAGCAGCCTAACCATCAACTGGGCCGGGGAGCTGTTTTTT. Translation: CASSLTINWAGELFF.

The chain has TRBV7-8 and TRBJ2-7, with D tentatively TRBD1 (6 bases). The CDR3 length is 16 residues. Germline V gene sequence: CDR1 SGHVS, CDR2 FQNEAQ. With 5 bases removed from V and 1 base from J, the gap between germline ends came to 18 bases. The CDR3 loop is CASSPQQRGTSYEQYF. The CDR3, as DNA: TGTGCCAGCAGCCCCCAGCAGCGAGGGACATCCTACGAGCAGTACTTC.

V gene TRBV4-1 combines with J gene TRBJ2-7, with 10 bases identical to TRBD1. The CDR3 has 16 amino acids. CDR1 and CDR2 from the germline V gene are MGHRA and YSYEKL. J was trimmed by 2 bases and V by 3 bases; bases with no gene match: 7. DNA for the CDR3: TGCGCCAGCAGCCAGGGATATGGGACAGGGGCCTACGAGCAGTACTTC. Its translation: CASSQGYGTGAYEQYF.

This clonotype appeared a few times. The gene calls are TRBV7-9 and TRBJ1-2; D perhaps matches TRBD1 (5 bases). Germline CDR1 reads SEHNR; CDR2 reads FQNEAQ (reference sequence). Deletions cut 2 bases from V and 2 bases from J, with 15 bases between. The CDR3 spans 16 residues. The CDR3 DNA sequence: TGTGCCAGCAGCTTATCGTGGGTCGCAGGGAACTATGGCTACACCTTC. It is translated as CASSLSWVAGNYGYTF. Supplemented by reference TRBV7-9 and TRBJ1-2, the full variable domain reads DTGVSQNPRHKITKRGQNVTFRCDPISEHNRLYWYRQTLGQGPEFLTYFQNEAQLEKSRLLSDRFSAERPKGSFSTLEIQRTEQGDSAMYLCASSLSWVAGNYGYTFGSGTRLTVV.

This clonotype was observed a handful of times. The chain links TRBV28 to TRBJ2-7; D may match TRBD1 or TRBD2 (5 bases each). V was shortened by 5 bases and J by 2 bases, with 13 bases between the two germline ends. Per germline, CDR1 MDHEN and CDR2 SYDVKM. The CDR3 runs 14 residues. The CDR3 loop is CASSGDRSPYEQYF. Written as DNA, the CDR3 is TGTGCCAGCAGTGGGGACCGAAGCCCCTACGAGCAGTACTTC.

The V and J genes are TRBV20-1 and TRBJ2-3; D remains unclear. The ends were cut back, 0 bases at V and 5 bases at J, with 12 bases in the middle. In germline, CDR1 is DFQATT, CDR2 SNEGSKA (reference sequence). The CDR3 has 14 amino acids. The CDR3 protein is CSARDLSGGDTQYF. In DNA form, the CDR3 reads TGCAGTGCTAGAGATTTGTCCGGTGGAGATACGCAGTATTTT.

In this sample, this clonotype turned up many times. The rearrangement links TRBV6-4 to TRBJ2-1; D unresolved. Between the trimmed V and J ends, which lost 4 bases and 3 bases, there was a span of 10 bases. This CDR3 region has 14 residues. The germline gives CDR1 MRHNA, CDR2 SNTAGT. CDR3 DNA sequence: TGTGCCAGCAGTGGGACGGATGGCTACAATGAGCAGTTCTTC. This translates into CASSGTDGYNEQFF.

Only a few counts were recorded for this clonotype. V gene TRBV7-9 combines with J gene TRBJ2-3, with D possibly TRBD1 on 5 matching bases. CDR3 length equals 12 residues. Germline V gene lookup returns CDR1 SEHNR and CDR2 FQNEAQ (reference sequence). V was trimmed by 1 base and J by 11 bases, leaving 10 bases between them. This chain's CDR3 is CASSLGPQGQYF. CDR3 DNA sequence: TGTGCCAGCAGCTTAGGTCCTCAGGGGCAGTATTTT. Combining the CDR3 with reference TRBV7-9 and TRBJ2-3 gives the whole variable domain DTGVSQNPRHKITKRGQNVTFRCDPISEHNRLYWYRQTLGQGPEFLTYFQNEAQLEKSRLLSDRFSAERPKGSFSTLEIQRTEQGDSAMYLCASSLGPQGQYFGPGTRLTVL.

This clonotype was found many times. The chain joins TRBV5-1 to TRBJ2-5; TRBD2 matches 11 bases. CDR3 length equals 16 residues. V lost 0 bases and J lost 1; bases outside the gene matches: 2. CDR1 and CDR2 from the germline V gene are SGHRS and YFSETQ. The DNA for the CDR3 is TGCGCCAGCAGCTTGGGACTAGCGGGGCCCCAAGAGACCCAGTACTTC. This translates into CASSLGLAGPQETQYF.

This clonotype was seen more than once but under ten times. V gene TRBV20-1 combines with J gene TRBJ2-1; D not certain. This CDR3 has 14 residues. Germline CDR1 DFQATT, CDR2 SNEGSKA (reference sequence). Trimming removed 6 bases at V and 0 bases at J, with 12 bases between. The CDR3 nucleotides are TGCAGTGCCCGGGTAAGGGACTCCTACAATGAGCAGTTCTTC. Protein sequence: CSARVRDSYNEQFF.

There are many counts of this clonotype. The chain combines TRBV20-1 with TRBJ2-7, with TRBD2 as a possible D gene (7 bases). V lost 3 bases, J lost 7 bases, and 10 bases lay in between. The germline V gene encodes CDR1 DFQATT and CDR2 SNEGSKA (reference sequence). The CDR3 has 11 residues. The CDR3 is CSASGGLEQYF. The DNA of the CDR3 is TGCAGTGCTAGCGGGGGGCTTGAGCAGTACTTC.

Only a few counts were recorded for this clonotype. The V call is TRBV20-1, the J call TRBJ2-1; 14 bases agree with TRBD2. V gave up 1 base and J gave up 3 bases; unmatched junction bases: 14. This CDR3 is built from 20 residues. Germline V gene sequence: CDR1 DFQATT, CDR2 SNEGSKA (reference sequence). In DNA, the CDR3 is TGCAGTGCTAGAGCCACCCTAGGACTAGCGGGGGGCCCTATCTACAATGAGCAGTTCTTC. Translation: CSARATLGLAGGPIYNEQFF.

CDR3 sequence reads: CASSVGSRSMEQFF. CDR3 DNA sequence: TGTGCCAGCAGCGTAGGGTCCAGGAGTATGGAGCAGTTCTTC. This chain connects TRBV9 to TRBJ2-1; D remains ambiguous. V was shortened by 0 bases and J by 10 bases, with 14 bases between the two germline ends. This CDR3 comprises 14 residues. Per germline, CDR1 SGDLS and CDR2 YYNGEE.

The J gene is TRBJ2-2, the V gene TRBV7-8; 14 nucleotides line up with TRBD2. Losses at the gene ends were 1 base for V and 2 bases for J; bases not matched to a gene: 9. Germline CDR1 and CDR2: SGHVS and FQNEAQ. The CDR3 extends over 20 amino acids. The DNA of the CDR3 is TGTGCCAGCAGCTTAGGAGCCGGGACTAGCGGGGGCCTAAACACCGGGGAGCTGTTTTTT. Translated, it gives CASSLGAGTSGGLNTGELFF.

This clonotype was detected a few times. The rearrangement uses TRBV2 and TRBJ1-1; the match to TRBD1 covers 8 bases. Germline V gene data show CDR1 as SNHLY and CDR2 as FYNNEI. The CDR3 covers 16 residues. The ends lost 6 bases at V and 0 bases at J; junction bases unmatched: 9. CDR3 nucleotides: TGTGCCAGCAGGGAACCCAGGGGGCCGATGAACACTGAAGCTTTCTTT. This codes for CASREPRGPMNTEAFF.

The sample holds a few counts of this clonotype. The rearrangement links TRBV27 to TRBJ2-1; D is unresolved. The CDR3 contains 13 residues. V was cut by 0 bases and J by 10 bases, with 10 bases left in between. Germline V gene sequence: CDR1 MNHEY, CDR2 SMNVEV (reference sequence). The CDR3: CASSLSMVREQFF. The DNA of the CDR3 is TGTGCCAGCAGTTTATCGATGGTCCGCGAGCAGTTCTTC.

The J gene is TRBJ2-3, the V gene TRBV27, with D possibly TRBD2 on 5 matching bases. The CDR3 runs 16 residues. The V gene's germline CDR1 is MNHEY and CDR2 SMNVEV (reference sequence). V shed 4 bases and J shed 2 bases, with 16 bases lying between them. The CDR3 nucleotides read TGTGCCAGCAGTTCATACAAGGGAGAGATCACAGATACGCAGTATTTT. Its protein is CASSSYKGEITDTQYF.